These T cell receptor beta chains were read from a single sample in a study of cytomegalovirus exposure and HLA in healthy donors. The protocol was immunoSEQ multiplex PCR, while the TCRdb copy is restricted to in-frame clones and leaves out a portion. The data contain 150,000 to 180,000 clones, about 80% of them seen just once; the ten biggest clones take up about 13%. The material sequenced was PBMCs. The receptor set was obtained from a man aged 30 to 39 in good health and CMV-seropositive. Each CDR3 is given with its conserved first and last residue. The D gene is left open where the match is weak. Not all rows give a size; the values are once, few, many and, for expanded clones, a class.

cdr3_length d_call j_call v_call clone_size cdr3_nt cdr3_aa
17 . TRBJ2-7 TRBV5-4 . TGTGCCAGCAGTTCAAGGGCGGGACCATTAACTGCGCCCGAGCAGTACTTC CASSSRAGPLTAPEQYF
16 . TRBJ2-7 TRBV7-2 . TGTGCCAGCAGCGACCGATATGGCGGGCCTCCCTACGAGCAGTACTTC CASSDRYGGPPYEQYF
17 TRBD2 TRBJ2-3 TRBV30 . TGTGCCTGGAGTGCCCGCCGGACTAGCGGGAGGGCAGATACGCAGTATTTT CAWSARRTSGRADTQYF
16 TRBD2 TRBJ2-7 TRBV6-1 . TGTGCCAGCAGTGAAGCGCCGGGAGGGGGACGGTACGAGCAGTACTTC CASSEAPGGGRYEQYF
15 . TRBJ2-5 TRBV7-6 . TGTGCCAGCAGCTTAAACTACCAGTACCAAGAGACCCAGTACTTC CASSLNYQYQETQYF
17 . TRBJ2-7 TRBV4-1 once TGCGCCAGCAGCCAAGTAGCTAAACCCGGGACATCCTTTCTGCAGTACTTC CASSQVAKPGTSFLQYF
15 . TRBJ2-1 TRBV19 . TGTGCCAGTAGTATAGCGGCTAGCTCCTACAATGAGCAGTTCTTC CASSIAASSYNEQFF
14 TRBD1 TRBJ2-2 TRBV12-5 once TGTGCTAGTGGTTTCGGACAGGGGGTCGGGGAGCTGTTTTTT CASGFGQGVGELFF
18 TRBD1 TRBJ1-1 TRBV5-6 . TGTGCCAGCAGCTTGGCCGCGGGGACAGGGGTCACATATGGGGAAGCTTTCTTT CASSLAAGTGVTYGEAFF
14 TRBD1 TRBJ2-7 TRBV30 few TGTGCCTGGACCCCGGGACAGGTGACCTACGAGCAGTACTTC CAWTPGQVTYEQYF
15 TRBD2 TRBJ2-1 TRBV9 . TGTGCCAGCAGCGAAGCGGGAGGGCCCTACAATGAGCAGTTCTTC CASSEAGGPYNEQFF
15 . TRBJ2-1 TRBV14 few TGTGCCAGTACCAAGGCGGGACTTTTCCGATCTGAGCAGTTCTTC CASTKAGLFRSEQFF
15 TRBD1 TRBJ1-1 TRBV5-4 . TGTGCCAGCAGCTTAAGGACAGGGGCGGGAACTGAAGCTTTCTTT CASSLRTGAGTEAFF
18 TRBD2 TRBJ2-2 TRBV15 . TGTGCCACCAGCAGACTGGGGGTACTAGCGGGAGGAACCGGGGAGCTGTTTTTT CATSRLGVLAGGTGELFF
19 . TRBJ2-5 TRBV15 . TGTGCCACCAGCAGAGATCTTTTCGGTTCTAGCGTCCTCCAAGAGACCCAGTACTTC CATSRDLFGSSVLQETQYF
15 . TRBJ2-1 TRBV11-3 . TGTGCCAGCAGCTTAGACGGGTCCACCTACAATGAGCAGTTCTTC CASSLDGSTYNEQFF
12 . TRBJ1-1 TRBV30 . TGTGCCTGGAGTTGGAGAAACACTGAAGCTTTCTTT CAWSWRNTEAFF
15 TRBD2 TRBJ2-1 TRBV10-1 . TGCGCCAGCACCCCGGGGACTAGCGGGAGTCGGGAGCAGTTCTTC CASTPGTSGSREQFF
14 TRBD2 TRBJ2-5 TRBV18 . TGTGCCAGCTCCCTTACTAGCGGGACGGAGACCCAGTACTTC CASSLTSGTETQYF
12 . TRBJ1-2 TRBV6-6 . TGTGCCAGTCTCACAGGGAACTATGGCTACCCCTTC CASLTGNYGYPF
19 TRBD2 TRBJ2-1 TRBV4-2 once TGTGCCAGCAGCCACGAACCGGGACTAGCGGGAGGGCCTACAGATGAGCAGTTCTTC CASSHEPGLAGGPTDEQFF
13 . TRBJ2-5 TRBV27 . TGTGCCAGCAGACCAGGGGATGGGGAGACCCAGTACTTC CASRPGDGETQYF
14 . TRBJ2-6 TRBV27 . TGTGCCAGCAGTGACATCTCTGGGGCCAACGTCCTGACTTTC CASSDISGANVLTF
16 TRBD1 TRBJ1-2 TRBV14 . TGTGCCAGCAGCCAAGGCTTGGGACAGGGTAACTATGGCTACACCTTC CASSQGLGQGNYGYTF
14 . TRBJ2-2 TRBV27 . TGTGCCAGCAGTTTATTACGAGTTACCGGGGAGCTGTTTTTT CASSLLRVTGELFF
13 . TRBJ2-5 TRBV30 . TGTGCCTGGAAACCGGGACTGCAAGAGACCCAGTACTTC CAWKPGLQETQYF
13 . TRBJ1-2 TRBV27 . TGTGCCAGCAGTTTAGGGGCCGGCTATGGCTACACCTTC CASSLGAGYGYTF
13 . TRBJ2-7 TRBV6-1 . TGTGCCAGCAGGGCGGGGCTCTCCTACGAGCAGTACTTC CASRAGLSYEQYF
15 . TRBJ2-7 TRBV28 once TGTGCCAGCAGTTTATCAGGGGCCGGGATATACGAGCAGTACTTC CASSLSGAGIYEQYF
16 TRBD1 TRBJ1-6 TRBV5-6 . TGTGCCAGCAGCTCACAGGGGGCGTCCTATAATTCACCCCTCCACTTT CASSSQGASYNSPLHF
15 TRBD1 TRBJ2-7 TRBV28 . TGTGCCAGCAGTTACCACAGACAGGGACACTACGAGCAGTACTTC CASSYHRQGHYEQYF
14 TRBD1 TRBJ2-7 TRBV28 . TGTGCCAGCAGAGAGGGGGGACAGGGTTACGAGCAGTACTTC CASREGGQGYEQYF
13 . TRBJ2-7 TRBV11-3 . TGTGCCAGCAGCTTAGGAGGAGCCGAGGTGCAGTACTTC CASSLGGAEVQYF
15 TRBD2 TRBJ2-1 TRBV5-5 . TGTGCCAGCAGCCCAACTAGCGGACCCTACAATGAGCAGTTCTTC CASSPTSGPYNEQFF
14 . TRBJ2-5 TRBV5-1 few TGCGCCAGCAGCTTGGGGGGGGTTCGGGAGACCCAGTACTTC CASSLGGVRETQYF
14 . TRBJ1-4 TRBV6-5 once TGTGCCAGCAGTTACACTGGGGGAGGTGAAAAACTGTTTTTT CASSYTGGGEKLFF
14 . TRBJ2-1 TRBV7-9 . TGTGCCAGCAGCACGCGCGGGATGGGCGACGAGCAGTTCTTC CASSTRGMGDEQFF
14 . TRBJ2-7 TRBV5-6 once TGTGCCAGCAGCCCCCCCGGCGGGCCCTACGAGCAGTACTTC CASSPPGGPYEQYF
17 TRBD2 TRBJ2-7 TRBV4-2 . TGTGCCAGCAGCCAAGAATCGGGACTAGCGGGGGACTACGAGCAGTACTTC CASSQESGLAGDYEQYF